These T cell receptor beta chains were read from a single sample in a study of regulatory T cells in long-lasting Graves disease. TCRdb passed the multiplex PCR reads through MiXCR, listing each CDR3 protein once. The sample holds about 620,000 distinct CDR3 sequences; approximately 15% are singletons and the top ten take more than 15%. The same sample was also used in a study of T cells in Graves' hyperthyroidism and ophthalmopathy.

This material consisted of peripheral blood mononuclear cells (PBMCs), taken at new diagnosis, from a patient treated with antithyroid drugs. These receptors all stem from a young woman with Graves disease. Both conserved end residues are part of each CDR3. A D gene is named only where the DNA matches it firmly.

. TRBJ2-1 TRBV12-3/TRBV12-4 CASSLRTVEQFF
TRBD2 TRBJ2-7 TRBV15 CATSSVLAGVYEQYF
. TRBJ2-1 TRBV4-1 CASSQEGFNEQFF
. TRBJ2-2 TRBV12-3/TRBV12-4 CASNLSPGRTMEQNTGELFF
TRBD2 TRBJ2-7 TRBV27 CASRNSGSEQYF
. TRBJ1-5 TRBV28 CASSLPQDRNQPQHF
. TRBJ1-1 TRBV3-1 CASSQDWPAFNTEAFF
TRBD1 TRBJ1-1 TRBV20-1 CSAPDRVNTEAFF
. TRBJ2-7 TRBV5-8 CASSFTSSYEQYF
. TRBJ2-1 TRBV20-1 CSANRDHYNEQFF
TRBD1 TRBJ1-1 TRBV5-1 CASSIGQGGAEAFF
. TRBJ2-3 TRBV9 CASSVLVGKTDTQYF
. TRBJ2-3 TRBV28 CASRQRYPSTDTQYF
TRBD2 TRBJ2-7 TRBV7-8 CASSFPGLKPEYSHEQYF
. TRBJ2-5 TRBV11-2 CASSLEMLETQYF
. TRBJ1-6 TRBV27 CASSFGVNSPLHF
. TRBJ2-7 TRBV28 CASSFPVTYEQYF
TRBD2 TRBJ2-7 TRBV19 CASSMTSGYEQYF
. TRBJ1-4 TRBV2 CASSELREEKLFF
TRBD2 TRBJ2-3 TRBV9 CASSAGPSGSWDTQYF
. TRBJ2-2 TRBV29-1 CSVGDTGELFF
. TRBJ2-2 TRBV6-1 CASRRDNRNTGELFF
. TRBJ1-2 TRBV14 CASSRHNYGYTF
. TRBJ1-2 TRBV7-2 CASSLVAGYYGYTF
. TRBJ1-2 TRBV7-2 CASSSYPDSEYGYTF
. TRBJ2-2 TRBV19 CASSPRLGALTGELFF
. TRBJ2-1 TRBV28 CASSRPGTPQEQFF
. TRBJ1-5 TRBV20-1 CSARDIGGLANQPQHF
. TRBJ2-5 TRBV9 CASNRGGETQYF
. TRBJ1-1 TRBV18 CASSPLWGADTEAFF
TRBD1 TRBJ2-7 TRBV5-5 CASSLGTGFYEQYF
. TRBJ2-5 TRBV29-1 CSVVPVRETQYF
TRBD1 TRBJ1-3 TRBV7-9 CASSDRDFSSAIYF
TRBD2 TRBJ2-7 TRBV30 CACTTSGRAYEQYF
TRBD1 TRBJ1-4 TRBV18 CASSPPGTGSEKLFF
. TRBJ1-5 TRBV2 CASSGTGNQNQPQHF
TRBD1 TRBJ1-6 TRBV28 CASSSALDRGYNSPLHF
. TRBJ2-3 TRBV7-3 CASSSSDRDTQYF
. TRBJ1-6 TRBV14 CASSQDDGLSPLHF
TRBD1 TRBJ1-1 TRBV5-1 CASSLEGQGKEEAFF
TRBD1 TRBJ2-1 TRBV11-2 CASSLTRTGRNEQFF
. . TRBV25-1 CASRASKGTQYF
. TRBJ2-1 TRBV5-1 CASSLGAGRPYNEQFF
. TRBJ1-1 TRBV19 CASMAVNTEAFF
. TRBJ1-4 TRBV6-1 CASSLMGGANEKLFF
TRBD2 TRBJ2-2 TRBV11-2 CASRPLREGTGELFF
TRBD1 TRBJ2-1 TRBV28 CASRPGDRLSNEQFF
TRBD2 TRBJ2-5 TRBV27 CASSLGLAVRGAQYF
. TRBJ2-3 TRBV10-2 CASRPSGVGDTQYF
TRBD2 TRBJ2-3 TRBV6-4 CASSVTGGPADTQYF